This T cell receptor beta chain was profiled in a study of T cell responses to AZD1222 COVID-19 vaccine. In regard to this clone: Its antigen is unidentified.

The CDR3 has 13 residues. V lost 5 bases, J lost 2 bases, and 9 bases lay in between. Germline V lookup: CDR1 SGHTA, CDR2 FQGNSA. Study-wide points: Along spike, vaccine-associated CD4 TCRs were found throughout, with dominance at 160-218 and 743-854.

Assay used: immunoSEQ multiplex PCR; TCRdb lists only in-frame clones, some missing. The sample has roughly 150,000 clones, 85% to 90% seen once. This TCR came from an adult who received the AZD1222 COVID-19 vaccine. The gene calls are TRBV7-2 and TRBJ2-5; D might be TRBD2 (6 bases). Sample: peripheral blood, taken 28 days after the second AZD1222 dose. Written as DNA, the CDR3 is TGTGCCAGCAGCCGGGACTGGCAAGAGACCCAGTACTTC. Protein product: CASSRDWQETQYF.